One sample yielded the 10 T cell receptor beta chains listed below, sequenced in a study of T-cell reconstitution after alpha-beta-depleted transplantation in children. A library of TCRbeta sequences, prepared with unique molecular identifiers, was generated. TCRdb re-called the PCR reads through MiXCR, storing one row per CDR3 protein. Of 380,000 or so distinct CDR3 sequences in the sample, more than 10% are singletons; the top ten hold around 4.5%. Specimen: PBMCs, collected from the stem cell graft. These receptor sequences come from a human donor who donated a stem cell graft to a child with Fanconi anemia.

The chain combines TRBV6-1 with TRBJ2-3; TRBD1 is a possible D gene (5 bases). Trimming pared 4 bases from V and 1 base from J, leaving 12 bases between. The CDR3 totals 15 residues. Germline lookup yields CDR1 MNHNS and CDR2 SASEGT. CDR3 nucleotide sequence: TGTGCCAGCAGTGGATCTGCCAGGGGCACAGATACGCAGTATTTT. Its translation is CASSGSARGTDTQYF.

The J gene is TRBJ2-1, the V gene TRBV3-1, with D possibly TRBD1 on 6 matching bases. Trimming pared 6 bases from V and 5 bases from J, leaving 11 bases between. The CDR3 loop spans 13 amino acids. The germline gives CDR1 LGHDT, CDR2 YNNKEL (reference sequence). DNA of the CDR3: TGTGCCAGCAGTGACAGGCTAGACAATGAGCAGTTCTTC. Translated: CASSDRLDNEQFF.

There are a few counts of this clonotype. The chain links TRBV28 to TRBJ2-7; 8 bases match TRBD2. CDR1 is MDHEN, CDR2 SYDVKM, per germline. The CDR3 runs to 17 residues. The V gene end was trimmed by 3 bases and the J gene end by 0 bases; junction bases not matched to a gene: 10. The chain's CDR3 is CASSFQAGETSSYEQYF. Written as DNA, the CDR3 is TGTGCCAGCAGTTTCCAAGCGGGGGAAACCTCCTCCTACGAGCAGTACTTC.

There are a few counts of this clonotype. V usage is TRBV4-3 and J usage is TRBJ2-2, with TRBD1 matching 7 bases. Germline-derived CDR1 and CDR2 are LGHNA and YSLEER. V shed 3 bases and J 3 bases; nucleotides not matched to a gene: 4. The CDR3 is made up of 15 amino acids. The DNA for the CDR3 is TGCGCCAGCAGCCACCGGCAGGGGGACACCGGGGAGCTGTTTTTT. As protein: CASSHRQGDTGELFF.

This chain joins TRBV28 and TRBJ1-3; TRBD1 aligns across 10 bases. The CDR3 sequence is 18 residues long. In germline, CDR1 is MDHEN, CDR2 SYDVKM. The J segment lost 4 bases and the V segment lost 6 bases, leaving 15 bases of the junction unmatched. The CDR3 reads CASSNRDRGLFRGNTIYF. The CDR3 nucleotides read TGTGCCAGCAGCAACCGGGACAGGGGTCTTTTTAGGGGAAACACCATATATTTT.

This clonotype was found many times. CDR3 in DNA: TGTGCCAGCTCACCATCAGGTTCGGAGCAGCCCCAGCATTTT. As protein: CASSPSGSEQPQHF. The V and J genes are TRBV18 and TRBJ1-5; D is uncertain. Germline assignment: CDR1 KGHSH and CDR2 LQKENI. CDR3 length: 14 amino acids. Trimming removed 2 bases at V and 7 bases at J, with 12 bases between.

This clonotype appeared many times. The V gene is TRBV12-3 or TRBV12-4, the J gene TRBJ1-1; D is perhaps TRBD1 (6 bases). Trimming cost V 2 bases and J 4 bases, with 11 bases left between them. The CDR3 is 14 residues long. The CDR3 loop is CASSLYRAGTEAFF. DNA for the CDR3: TGTGCCAGCAGTTTATACAGGGCCGGCACTGAAGCTTTCTTT.

This rearrangement joins TRBV15 to TRBJ1-2; tentatively, D is TRBD1 (6 bases). Deletions cut 3 bases from V and 6 bases from J, with 8 bases between. The length of the CDR3 is 12 residues. Germline values: CDR1 LNHNV, CDR2 YYDKDF (reference sequence). The CDR3, as DNA: TGTGCCACCAGCAGTTCAGGGGATGGCTACACCTTC. Its translation is CATSSSGDGYTF. The full variable domain, in which reference TRBV15 and TRBJ1-2 provide the parts outside the CDR3, is DAMVIQNPRYQVTQFGKPVTLSCSQTLNHNVMYWYQQKSSQAPKLLFHYYDKDFNNEADTPDNFQSRRPNTSFCFLDIRSPGLGDTAMYLCATSSSGDGYTFGSGTRLTVV.

The chain couples TRBV15 to TRBJ2-4, with D perhaps TRBD1 or TRBD2 (5 bases each). The CDR3 sequence is 16 residues long. Germline loops: CDR1 LNHNV, CDR2 YYDKDF (reference sequence). Trimming left V 5 bases short and J 0 bases short, with 14 bases between. The CDR3 sequence: CATSRGPQIAKNIQYF. The DNA of the CDR3 is TGTGCCACCAGCCGGGGACCGCAAATAGCCAAAAACATTCAGTACTTC.

This clonotype was recorded a few times. The rearrangement joins TRBV4-1 to TRBJ1-1; D is unclear. The CDR3 totals 17 residues. V lost 0 bases to trimming and J lost 5 bases, with 19 bases between them. Germline V gives CDR1 MGHRA, CDR2 YSYEKL. CDR3 in amino acids: CASSQDQALSLWTEAFF. CDR3 DNA: TGCGCCAGCAGCCAAGATCAGGCGCTTTCCTTGTGGACTGAAGCTTTCTTT.